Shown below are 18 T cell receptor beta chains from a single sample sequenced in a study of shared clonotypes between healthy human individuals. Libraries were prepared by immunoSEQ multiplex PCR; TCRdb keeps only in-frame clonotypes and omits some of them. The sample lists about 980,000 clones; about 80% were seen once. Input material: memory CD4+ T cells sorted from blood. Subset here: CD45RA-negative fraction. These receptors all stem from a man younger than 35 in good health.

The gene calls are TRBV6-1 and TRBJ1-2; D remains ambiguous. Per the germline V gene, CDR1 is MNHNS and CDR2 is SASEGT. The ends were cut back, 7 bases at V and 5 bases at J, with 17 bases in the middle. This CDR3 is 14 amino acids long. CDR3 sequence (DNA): TGTGCCAGCACCCCTCATCCACAGAATTATGGCTACACCTTC. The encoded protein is CASTPHPQNYGYTF.

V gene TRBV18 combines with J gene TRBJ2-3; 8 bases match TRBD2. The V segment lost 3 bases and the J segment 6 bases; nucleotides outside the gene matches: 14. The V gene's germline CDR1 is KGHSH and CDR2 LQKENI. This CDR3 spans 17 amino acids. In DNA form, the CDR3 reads TGTGCCAGCTCACCCCTTGCAACTAGCGGTCCTATGGATACGCAGTATTTT. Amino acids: CASSPLATSGPMDTQYF. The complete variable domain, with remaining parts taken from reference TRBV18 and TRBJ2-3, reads NAGVMQNPRHLVRRRGQEARLRCSPMKGHSHVYWYRQLPEEGLKFMVYLQKENIIDESGMPKERFSAEFPKEGPSILRIQQVVRGDSAAYFCASSPLATSGPMDTQYFGPGTRLTVL.

The CDR3 loop is CASSPGGPEPTDTQYF. CDR3 coding DNA: TGTGCCAGCAGCCCGGGAGGACCGGAACCAACAGATACGCAGTATTTT. The chain employs TRBV7-9 and TRBJ2-3, with 7 bases fitting TRBD2. CDR1 and CDR2 from the germline V gene are SEHNR and FQNEAQ (reference sequence). The CDR3 has 16 amino acids. Germline trimming cut 5 bases from V and 3 bases from J; bases unmatched to any gene: 11.

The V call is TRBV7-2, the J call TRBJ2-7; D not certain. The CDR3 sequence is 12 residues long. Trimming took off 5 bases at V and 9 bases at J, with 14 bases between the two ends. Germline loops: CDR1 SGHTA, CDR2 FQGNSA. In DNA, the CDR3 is TGTGCCAGCAGCCACCTACGGACGGGGCAGTACTTC. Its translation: CASSHLRTGQYF. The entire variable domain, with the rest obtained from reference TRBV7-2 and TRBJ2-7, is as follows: GAGVSQSPSNKVTEKGKDVELRCDPISGHTALYWYRQSLGQGLEFLIYFQGNSAPDKSGLPSDRFSAERTGGSVSTLTIQRTQQEDSAVYLCASSHLRTGQYFGPGTRLTVT.

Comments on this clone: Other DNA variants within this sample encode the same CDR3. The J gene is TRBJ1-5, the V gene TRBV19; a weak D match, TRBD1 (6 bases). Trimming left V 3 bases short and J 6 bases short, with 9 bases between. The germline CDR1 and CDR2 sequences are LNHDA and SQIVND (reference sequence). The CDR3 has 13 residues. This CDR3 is CASSIQGSQPQHF. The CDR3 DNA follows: TGTGCCAGTAGTATCCAGGGGAGTCAGCCCCAGCATTTT.

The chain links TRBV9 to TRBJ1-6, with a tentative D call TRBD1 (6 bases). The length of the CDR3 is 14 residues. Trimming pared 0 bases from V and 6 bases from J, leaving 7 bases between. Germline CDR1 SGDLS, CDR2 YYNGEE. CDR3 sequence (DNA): TGTGCCAGCAGCGTAGACAGGGCTAATTCACCCCTCCACTTT. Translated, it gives CASSVDRANSPLHF.

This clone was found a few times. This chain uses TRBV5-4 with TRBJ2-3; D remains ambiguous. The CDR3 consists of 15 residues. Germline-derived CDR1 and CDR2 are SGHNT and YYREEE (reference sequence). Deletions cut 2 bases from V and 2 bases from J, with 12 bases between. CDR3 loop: CASSLQQDYTDTQYF. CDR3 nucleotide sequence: TGTGCCAGCAGCTTACAGCAAGATTACACAGATACGCAGTATTTT.

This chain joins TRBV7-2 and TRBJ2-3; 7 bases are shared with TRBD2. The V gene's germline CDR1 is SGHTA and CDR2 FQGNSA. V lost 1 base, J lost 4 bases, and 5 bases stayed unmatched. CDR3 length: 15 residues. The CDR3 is CASSLGGSSSDTQYF. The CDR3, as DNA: TGTGCCAGCAGCTTAGGCGGGAGTAGCTCAGATACGCAGTATTTT.

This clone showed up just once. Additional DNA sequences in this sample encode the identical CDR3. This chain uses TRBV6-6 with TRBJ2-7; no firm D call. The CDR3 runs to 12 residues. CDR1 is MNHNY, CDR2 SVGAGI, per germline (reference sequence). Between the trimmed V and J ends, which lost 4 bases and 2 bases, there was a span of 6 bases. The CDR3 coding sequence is TGTGCCAGCAGTTCCGGAGCCTACGAGCAGTACTTC. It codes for CASSSGAYEQYF.

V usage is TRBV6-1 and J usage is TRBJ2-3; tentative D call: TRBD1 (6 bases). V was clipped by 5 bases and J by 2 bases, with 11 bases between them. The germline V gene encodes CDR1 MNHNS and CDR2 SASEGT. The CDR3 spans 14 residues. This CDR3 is CASSWDIPTDTQYF. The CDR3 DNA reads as TGTGCCAGCAGTTGGGACATACCCACAGATACGCAGTATTTT.

The CDR3 DNA reads TGTGCCAGCAGTGGTACCCCTCCAAGTGAAAAACTGTTTTTT. Its protein product is CASSGTPPSEKLFF. The chain is built from TRBV25-1 and TRBJ1-4; D gene unclear. The CDR3 spans 14 residues. Looked up from germline, CDR1 is MGHDK and CDR2 is SYGVNS. V was shortened by 4 bases and J by 7 bases, with 13 bases between the two germline ends. The full variable domain, its missing parts supplied by reference TRBV25-1 and TRBJ1-4, is EADIYQTPRYLVIGTGKKITLECSQTMGHDKMYWYQQDPGMELHLIHYSYGVNSTEKGDLSSESTVSRIRTEHFPLTLESARPSHTSQYLCASSGTPPSEKLFFGSGTQLSVL.

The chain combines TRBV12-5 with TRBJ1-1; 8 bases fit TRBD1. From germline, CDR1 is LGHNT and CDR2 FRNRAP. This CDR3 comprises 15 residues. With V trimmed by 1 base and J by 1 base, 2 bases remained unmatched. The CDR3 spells CASGLGGQANTEAFF. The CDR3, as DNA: TGTGCTAGTGGTTTGGGGGGACAGGCGAACACTGAAGCTTTCTTT. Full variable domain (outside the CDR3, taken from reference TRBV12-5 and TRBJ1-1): DARVTQTPRHKVTEMGQEVTMRCQPILGHNTVFWYRQTMMQGLELLAYFRNRAPLDDSGMPKDRFSAEMPDATLATLKIQPSEPRDSAVYFCASGLGGQANTEAFFGQGTRLTVV.

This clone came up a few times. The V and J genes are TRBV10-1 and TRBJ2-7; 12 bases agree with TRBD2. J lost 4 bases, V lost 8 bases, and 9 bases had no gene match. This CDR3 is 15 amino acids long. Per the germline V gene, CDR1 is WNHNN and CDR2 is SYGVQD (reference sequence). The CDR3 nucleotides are TGCGCCAGCCTCGCGACTAGCGGGAGAAGGTACGAGCAGTACTTC. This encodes CASLATSGRRYEQYF.

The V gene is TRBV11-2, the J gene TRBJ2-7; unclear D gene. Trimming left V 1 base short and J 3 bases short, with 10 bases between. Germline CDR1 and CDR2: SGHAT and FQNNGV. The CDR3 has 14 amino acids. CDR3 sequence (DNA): TGTGCCAGCAGCTTAGGCTCGGTTAGCTACGAGCAGTACTTC. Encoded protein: CASSLGSVSYEQYF.

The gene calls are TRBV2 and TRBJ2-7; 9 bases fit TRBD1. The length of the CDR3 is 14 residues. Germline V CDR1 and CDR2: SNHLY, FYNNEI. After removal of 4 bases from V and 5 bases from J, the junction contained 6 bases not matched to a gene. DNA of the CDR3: TGTGCCAGCAGTGTAGGGACAGGGTTCGACGAGCAGTACTTC. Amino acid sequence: CASSVGTGFDEQYF.

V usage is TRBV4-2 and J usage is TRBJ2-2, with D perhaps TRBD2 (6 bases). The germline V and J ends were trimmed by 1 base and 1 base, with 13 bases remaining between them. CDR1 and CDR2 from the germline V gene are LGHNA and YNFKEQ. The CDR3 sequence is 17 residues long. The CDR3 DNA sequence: TGTGCCAGCAGCCAAGGGTTCGGGAGCGGGAACACCGGGGAGCTGTTTTTT. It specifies CASSQGFGSGNTGELFF.

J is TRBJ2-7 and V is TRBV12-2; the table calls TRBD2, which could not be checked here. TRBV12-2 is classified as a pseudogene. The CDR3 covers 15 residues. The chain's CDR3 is CASRLPGLAKYEQYF. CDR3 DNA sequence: TGTGCAAGTCGCTTGCCGGGACTAGCGAAGTACGAGCAGTACTTC.

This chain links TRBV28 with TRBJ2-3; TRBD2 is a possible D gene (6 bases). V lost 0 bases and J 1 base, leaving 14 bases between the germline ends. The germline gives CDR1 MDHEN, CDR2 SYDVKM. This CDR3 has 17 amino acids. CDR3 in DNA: TGTGCCAGCAGTTTATGGCTAAGGGGCGGGGGCACAGATACGCAGTATTTT. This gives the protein CASSLWLRGGGTDTQYF.